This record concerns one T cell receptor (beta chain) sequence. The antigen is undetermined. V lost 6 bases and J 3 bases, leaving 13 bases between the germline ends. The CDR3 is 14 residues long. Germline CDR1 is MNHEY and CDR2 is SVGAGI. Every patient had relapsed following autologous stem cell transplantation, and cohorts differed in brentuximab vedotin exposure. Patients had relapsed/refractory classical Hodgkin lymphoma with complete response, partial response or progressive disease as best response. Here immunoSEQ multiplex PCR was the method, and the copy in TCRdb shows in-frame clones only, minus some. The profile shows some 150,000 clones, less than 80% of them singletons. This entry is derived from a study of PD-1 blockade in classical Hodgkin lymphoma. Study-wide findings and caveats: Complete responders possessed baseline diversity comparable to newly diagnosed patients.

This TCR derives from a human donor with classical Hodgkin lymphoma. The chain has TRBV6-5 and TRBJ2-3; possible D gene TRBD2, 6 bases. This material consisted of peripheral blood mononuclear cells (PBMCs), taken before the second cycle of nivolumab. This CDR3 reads CASRPPLATDTQYF. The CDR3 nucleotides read TGTGCCAGCAGACCTCCACTAGCTACAGATACGCAGTATTTT.